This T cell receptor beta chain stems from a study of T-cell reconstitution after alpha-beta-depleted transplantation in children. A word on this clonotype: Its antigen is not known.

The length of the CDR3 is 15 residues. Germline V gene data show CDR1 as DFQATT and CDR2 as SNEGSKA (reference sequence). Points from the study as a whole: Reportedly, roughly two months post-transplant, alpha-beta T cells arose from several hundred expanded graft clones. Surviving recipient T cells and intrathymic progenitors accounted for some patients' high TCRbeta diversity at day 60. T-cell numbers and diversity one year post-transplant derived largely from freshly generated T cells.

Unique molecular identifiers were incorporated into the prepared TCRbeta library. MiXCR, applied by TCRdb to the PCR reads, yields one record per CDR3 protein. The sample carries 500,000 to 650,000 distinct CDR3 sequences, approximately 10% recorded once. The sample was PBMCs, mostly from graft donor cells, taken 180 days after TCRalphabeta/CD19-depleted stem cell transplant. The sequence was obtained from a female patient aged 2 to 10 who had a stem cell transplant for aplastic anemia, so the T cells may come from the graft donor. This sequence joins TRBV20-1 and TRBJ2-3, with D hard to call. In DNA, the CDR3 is TGCAGCGCACCGATCAGCAGGAGTGTCTCAGATACGCAGTATTTT. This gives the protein CSAPISRSVSDTQYF.